The source of this T cell receptor beta chain is a study of T cells in women clearing cervical HPV infection (dated by TCRdb to 2016 to 2019). Describing the broader study: The cases were 25 to 30 women with histologically confirmed HPV16-related CIN3 or worse, and 2 of those women had invasive cancers. Controls were 25 to 30 women whose single incident HPV16 infection cleared within 12 months without precancer or cancer developing. Blood from cases was drawn at the visit where the lesion was first identified, while blood from controls was drawn once the infection was no longer detected. Among cases, blood sampling came a median of approximately 150 days after lesion detection, with an interquartile range of about 80 to 230 days. HLA typing was available for only a few women, so HLA type could not be excluded as a confounder. This exploratory proof-of-principle case-control study, nested within the Guanacaste HPV Natural History Study in Costa Rica, compared TCR repertoires among women with different cervical HPV16 outcomes. Cases and controls were matched on year of sample collection and on age within five years. A median age of 34 years was observed in cases versus 38 to 45 in controls, and no significant differences in baseline characteristics were found. In the parent cohort, 9,000 to 13,000 women aged 18 or older were enrolled in Guanacaste, Costa Rica, during about 1993 to 1994 and were followed for seven years. As quality controls, five blinded duplicates were added to each group, bringing the total to about 60 samples made up of about 50 participants and ten or so replicates. General findings and caveats noted by the study authors: Lower TRBV6-7 relative abundance was observed in cases than in controls (approximately 0.1% versus 0.17%; Bonferroni P = 0.0008). Because the number of T cells per sample was unknown, the richness differences could reflect varying T-cell content rather than repertoire biology. Whether associations preceded infection or resulted from infection could not be shown with the cross-sectional design, and effector/memory subsets and HPV-specific T cells were not isolated. Random forest classifiers that combined richness and V gene abundances separated cases from controls with an estimated AUC of less than 0.85. Across sequencing depths, CIN3+ cases showed significantly higher TCR repertoire richness than controls, but evenness did not differ between the groups.

Every participant had a single incident cervical HPV16 infection, and prevalent HPV16 infections were excluded. Cervical HPV DNA was detected by MY09/MY11 PCR and genotyped by dot-blot hybridization. Roughly 15 mL of heparinized blood were centrifuged, and the buffy coat was aliquoted, frozen at -30°C, then stored at -80°C. Genomic DNA was extracted from buffy coat specimens using QIAGEN kits. The immunoSEQ assay used multiplex PCR to amplify TCR beta CDR3 regions from an average of approximately 1,300 ng of genomic DNA per sample. The assay corrected primer bias using a complete synthetic TCR repertoire to establish an amplification baseline. Amplicons were sequenced on the Illumina platform. As for how the authors treated the data: Error correction of the sequences involved clustering with frequency ratios plus a modified nearest-neighbor algorithm, after which the sequences were analyzed in the immunoSEQ Analyzer using IMGT gene definitions. At each rarefaction depth, TCR richness and evenness were averaged across 20 rarefaction repeats, and samples with fewer sequences than that depth were excluded. Relative abundances of V, D and J genes were compared between groups using Wilcoxon rank sum tests, with FDR correction applied. For the blinded duplicates, the intraclass correlation was roughly 96% for TCR richness and averaged about 81% across around 66 gene segments. Here the immuneACCESS table is served through TCRdb, limited to in-frame sequences with V and J called. Missing clones are a known gap in these copies; in checked studies unresolved V genes cover under half, and the rest lacks a known reason. Clone size and V and J calls were adopted from that table, with D and trimming inferred from the DNA. The sample's clone listing holds roughly 34,000 clones. The top ten clones comprise 7% to 7.5% of the sample.

Concerning this clone itself: Its binding antigen is unknown. The CDR3 end falls 3 residues outside the read, so it is completed with the germline J gene.

The junction shows trimming of 1 base on V and 7 bases on J, plus 11 bases between the germline ends. The CDR3 holds 14 amino acids from the cysteine to the phenylalanine. Shown are 33 bases from within the CDR3, in frame from base 1. Based on the germline V gene, the CDR1 and CDR2 sequences are SGHAT and FQNNGV. Input material: blood buffy coat. This receptor was obtained from a woman between 18 and 75 years old with a cervical HPV16 infection that either progressed to CIN3+ or cleared (not recorded which). Recombination linked TRBV11-2 to TRBJ1-3; the D gene cannot be resolved reliably. The sequenced part of the CDR3 DNA is TGTGCCAGCAGCTTAGGGGCAGGTTTGAACACC. Its protein product is CASSLGAGLNT. The entire CDR3 protein is CASSLGAGLNTIYF.